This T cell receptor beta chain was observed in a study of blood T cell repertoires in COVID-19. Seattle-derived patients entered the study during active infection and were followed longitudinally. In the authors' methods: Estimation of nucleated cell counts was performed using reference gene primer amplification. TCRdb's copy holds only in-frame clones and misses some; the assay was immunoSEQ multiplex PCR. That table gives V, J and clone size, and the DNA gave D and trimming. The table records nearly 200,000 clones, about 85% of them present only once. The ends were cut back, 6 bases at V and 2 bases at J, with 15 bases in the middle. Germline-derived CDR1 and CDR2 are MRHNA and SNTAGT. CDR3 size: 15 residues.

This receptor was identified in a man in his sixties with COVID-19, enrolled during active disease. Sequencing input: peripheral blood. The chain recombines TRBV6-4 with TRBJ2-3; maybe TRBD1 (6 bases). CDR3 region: CASSAANRDTDTQYF. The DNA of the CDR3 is TGTGCCAGCAGCGCGGCCAACAGGGACACAGATACGCAGTATTTT.